This TCR beta chain was identified during a study of lymphopenia after photon versus proton radiotherapy. The V gene's germline CDR1 is LGHNA and CDR2 YSLEER. Trimming pared 2 bases from V and 3 bases from J, leaving 16 bases between. CDR3 length: 17 residues. Libraries were prepared by immunoSEQ multiplex PCR; TCRdb keeps only in-frame clonotypes and omits some of them. The sample includes approximately 47,000 clones, less than 90% of them seen just once. This sequence joins TRBV4-3 and TRBJ2-2; D might be TRBD1 or TRBD2, each matching 5 bases. Source: peripheral blood, taken from a patient treated with photon-based radiotherapy. The origin of this receptor is a man in his forties with gastric cancer. CDR3 coding DNA: TGCGCCAGCAGCCAATCGGTGGGGGAATGGGACACCGGGGAGCTGTTTTTT. Amino acid sequence: CASSQSVGEWDTGELFF.